The 19 T cell receptor beta chains below all came from one sample that was sequenced in a study of early T cells in non-severe SARS-CoV-2 infection. TCRdb redid the calling of the 5' RACE reads with MiXCR, one entry per CDR3 protein. The sample holds some 57,000 distinct CDR3 sequences, around 9.3% seen once. The source material was whole blood. Every receptor here comes from an adult who was a healthcare worker with PCR-confirmed SARS-CoV-2 infection or an uninfected control (not recorded which).

This clonotype was counted only a few times. The chain employs TRBV4-1 and TRBJ2-5; no clear D gene. V was shortened by 0 bases and J by 5 bases, with 7 bases between the two germline ends. The CDR3 length is 13 residues. CDR1 and CDR2 from the germline V gene are MGHRA and YSYEKL. As DNA, the CDR3 is TGCGCCAGCAGCCAAGACGTTCGGGAGACCCAGTACTTC. Amino acids: CASSQDVRETQYF.

The gene calls are TRBV7-8 and TRBJ1-6; D remains ambiguous. Trimming left V 2 bases short and J 5 bases short, with 13 bases between. CDR3 length: 16 residues. The germline V gene encodes CDR1 SGHVS and CDR2 FQNEAQ. The CDR3 DNA reads TGTGCCAGCAGCTTAACGCTGGGGTATGATAATTCACCCCTCCACTTT. Protein: CASSLTLGYDNSPLHF.

The chain employs TRBV20-1 and TRBJ1-2; D call uncertain. V was shortened by 0 bases and J by 8 bases, with 13 bases between the two germline ends. Germline CDR1 reads DFQATT; CDR2 reads SNEGSKA (reference sequence). The CDR3 is 13 residues long. The CDR3 region has the DNA TGCAGTGCTAGAGATCTCGGCTTATTCGGCTACACCTTC. It encodes CSARDLGLFGYTF.

This clonotype was seen a handful of times. This sequence joins TRBV19 and TRBJ1-5, with no clear D. V was cut by 5 bases and J by 0 bases, with 5 bases left in between. This CDR3 is built from 13 residues. Germline CDR1 and CDR2: LNHDA and SQIVND (reference sequence). CDR3 nucleotide sequence: TGTGCCAGTAGTTCCACTAGCAATCAGCCCCAGCATTTT. Translation: CASSSTSNQPQHF.

A few counts support this clonotype. The gene calls are TRBV3-1 and TRBJ2-3, with a possible D match to TRBD1 (5 bases). Per germline, CDR1 LGHDT and CDR2 YNNKEL (reference sequence). The CDR3 extends over 18 amino acids. Trimming took 0 bases from V and 2 from J, leaving 18 bases between them. CDR3 loop: CASSQDIRGGHYTDTQYF. For the CDR3, the DNA is TGTGCCAGCAGCCAAGATATAAGGGGCGGCCACTACACAGATACGCAGTATTTT.

This clonotype was seen more than once but under ten times. This chain uses TRBV7-9 with TRBJ2-6, with D tentatively TRBD1 or TRBD2 (5 bases each). Germline CDR1 SEHNR, CDR2 FQNEAQ (reference sequence). Trimming left V 4 bases short and J 1 base short, with 17 bases between. The CDR3 loop spans 18 amino acids. The CDR3 loop is CASSSKPRDGSGANVLTF. CDR3 in DNA: TGTGCCAGCAGCTCAAAACCCCGGGACGGATCTGGGGCCAACGTCCTGACTTTC.

This chain connects TRBV7-9 to TRBJ1-1, with TRBD1 matching 7 bases. Losses at the gene ends were 5 bases for V and 0 bases for J; bases not matched to a gene: 12. Germline V gene lookup returns CDR1 SEHNR and CDR2 FQNEAQ (reference sequence). The CDR3 length is 17 residues. CDR3 sequence (DNA): TGTGCCAGCAGCCAGACCGGGACAGCCTTAATGAACACTGAAGCTTTCTTT. Amino acids: CASSQTGTALMNTEAFF.

Only a few counts were recorded for this clonotype. The genes are TRBV13 and TRBJ2-7; the D gene is possibly TRBD2 (5 bases). The CDR3 is made up of 14 amino acids. With 0 bases removed from V and 7 bases from J, the gap between germline ends came to 13 bases. Germline V gives CDR1 PRHDT, CDR2 FYEKMQ (reference sequence). The CDR3 DNA follows: TGTGCCAGCAGCTTAGGTCCACGGGATGGGGAGCAGTACTTC. Translating it yields CASSLGPRDGEQYF.

This clonotype was counted between two and nine times. The J gene is TRBJ1-1, the V gene TRBV20-1; 8 bases map to TRBD1. This CDR3 region has 15 residues. Germline-derived CDR1 and CDR2 are DFQATT and SNEGSKA (reference sequence). The junction had 5 bases not matched to a gene; V was cut back by 1 base and J by 1 base. The CDR3 here is CSARVTGTGNTEAFF. The CDR3 nucleotides are TGCAGTGCTAGAGTCACCGGGACAGGGAACACTGAAGCTTTCTTT.

This clonotype has ten or more counts. The V call is TRBV24-1, the J call TRBJ2-3; D is perhaps TRBD2 (5 bases). Looked up from germline, CDR1 is KGHDR and CDR2 is SFDVKD. CDR3 size: 14 residues. The germline V and J ends were trimmed by 6 bases and 3 bases, with 12 bases remaining between them. CDR3 DNA: TGTGCCACCAGTTCACCAGGAGGAACAGATACGCAGTATTTT. Translation gives CATSSPGGTDTQYF.

This clonotype was picked up many times. The rearrangement joins TRBV12-3 or TRBV12-4 to TRBJ1-4; no clear D gene. The CDR3 covers 14 residues. V gave up 1 base and J gave up 7 bases, with 10 bases separating them. For the CDR3, the DNA is TGTGCCAGCAGTTTAGGACAAAGAAGTGAAAAACTGTTTTTT. Protein product: CASSLGQRSEKLFF.

The chain uses TRBV5-6 and TRBJ1-6; possible D gene TRBD1, 5 bases. Per the germline V gene, CDR1 is SGHDT and CDR2 is YYEEEE. The CDR3 consists of 17 residues. The ends were cut back, 3 bases at V and 8 bases at J, with 21 bases in the middle. The CDR3 DNA reads as TGTGCCAGCAGCTCCGCCACCGGGGGGAAAAGGGATTCACCCCTCCACTTT. It specifies CASSSATGGKRDSPLHF.

This clonotype was found a few times. The rearrangement joins TRBV7-9 to TRBJ2-7, with 9 bases matching TRBD1. The length of the CDR3 is 13 residues. Germline CDR1 is SEHNR and CDR2 is FQNEAQ (reference sequence). The junction had 3 bases not matched to a gene; V was cut back by 5 bases and J by 4 bases. The CDR3 loop reads CASSLDRGYEQYF. The CDR3, as DNA: TGTGCCAGCAGCCTGGACAGGGGATACGAGCAGTACTTC.

The genes are TRBV12-3 or TRBV12-4 and TRBJ2-7, with D perhaps being TRBD1 or TRBD2 (5 bases each). The V and J ends lost 5 bases and 0 bases respectively, with 14 bases between them. The length of the CDR3 is 15 residues. DNA for the CDR3: TGTGCCAGCAGTGGGCCCCGGGGCGCCTCCTACGAGCAGTACTTC. Translated: CASSGPRGASYEQYF.

V is TRBV9 and J is TRBJ2-5; D not certain. V was pared by 4 bases and J by 5 bases, with 12 bases between. The CDR3 has 13 amino acids. From germline, CDR1 is SGDLS and CDR2 YYNGEE. For the CDR3, the DNA is TGTGCCAGCAGCCCCCGGGTGGGGGAGACCCAGTACTTC. Amino acid sequence: CASSPRVGETQYF.

This clonotype was seen ten or more times. The V and J genes are TRBV24-1 and TRBJ2-5; a weak D match, TRBD1 (5 bases). Germline loops: CDR1 KGHDR, CDR2 SFDVKD. V shed 7 bases and J shed 5 bases, with 13 bases lying between them. The CDR3 totals 13 residues. The CDR3 sequence is CATSQPGSETQYF. CDR3 nucleotides: TGTGCCACCAGCCAACCAGGGTCGGAGACCCAGTACTTC.

This rearrangement joins TRBV7-2 to TRBJ2-1, with D possibly TRBD2 on 7 matching bases. Trimming cost V 1 base and J 6 bases, with 16 bases left between them. Looked up from germline, CDR1 is SGHTA and CDR2 is FQGNSA. The CDR3 spans 16 residues. DNA of the CDR3: TGTGCCAGCAGCTTAGGCCCGGGGGGCTACGGCAATGAGCAGTTCTTC. Its translation: CASSLGPGGYGNEQFF.

This clonotype showed up just a few times. In nucleotides, the CDR3 is TGTGCTAGTTCATTGGGACTAGCGGGGGGGTACGAGCAGTACTTC. Residues: CASSLGLAGGYEQYF. V is TRBV12-5 and J is TRBJ2-7; TRBD2 agrees at 16 bases. Trimming at V came to 8 bases and at J to 4 bases, leaving 5 bases not matched to a gene. The germline V gene has CDR1 LGHNT and CDR2 FRNRAP. The CDR3 runs 15 residues.

The rearrangement joins TRBV3-1 to TRBJ1-3, with TRBD1 as a possible D gene (5 bases). Trimming cost V 3 bases and J 4 bases, with 10 bases left between them. Germline V lookup: CDR1 LGHDT, CDR2 YNNKEL (reference sequence). This CDR3 is built from 14 residues. The CDR3 is CASSHPDRGNTIYF. CDR3 in DNA: TGTGCCAGCAGCCACCCCGACAGAGGAAACACCATATATTTT.